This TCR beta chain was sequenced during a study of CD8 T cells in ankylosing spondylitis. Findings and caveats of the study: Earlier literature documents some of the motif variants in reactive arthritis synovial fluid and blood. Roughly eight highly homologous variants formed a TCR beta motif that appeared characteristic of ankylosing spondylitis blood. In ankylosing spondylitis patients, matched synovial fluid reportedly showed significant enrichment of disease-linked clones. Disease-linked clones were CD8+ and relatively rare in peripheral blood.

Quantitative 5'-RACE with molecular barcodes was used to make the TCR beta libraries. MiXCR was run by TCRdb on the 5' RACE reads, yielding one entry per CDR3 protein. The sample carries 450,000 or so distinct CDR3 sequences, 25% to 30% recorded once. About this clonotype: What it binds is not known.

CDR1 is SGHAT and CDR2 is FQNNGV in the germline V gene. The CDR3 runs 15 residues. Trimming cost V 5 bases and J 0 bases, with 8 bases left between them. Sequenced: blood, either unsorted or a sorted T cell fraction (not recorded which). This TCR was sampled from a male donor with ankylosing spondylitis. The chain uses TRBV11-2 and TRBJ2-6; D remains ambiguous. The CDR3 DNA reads TGTGCCAGCAGCCCAATAAGCTCTGGGGCCAACGTCCTGACTTTC. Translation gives CASSPISSGANVLTF.